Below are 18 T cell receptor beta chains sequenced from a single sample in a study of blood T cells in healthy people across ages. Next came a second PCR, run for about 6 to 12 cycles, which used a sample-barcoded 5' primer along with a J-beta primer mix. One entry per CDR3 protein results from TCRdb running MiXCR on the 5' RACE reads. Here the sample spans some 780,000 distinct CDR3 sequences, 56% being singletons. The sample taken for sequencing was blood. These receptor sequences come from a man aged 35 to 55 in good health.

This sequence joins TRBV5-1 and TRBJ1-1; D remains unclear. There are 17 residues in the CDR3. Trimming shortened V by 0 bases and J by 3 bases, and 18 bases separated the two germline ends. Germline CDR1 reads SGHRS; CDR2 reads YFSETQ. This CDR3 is CASSLANGPQEDTEAFF. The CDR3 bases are TGCGCCAGCAGCTTGGCAAACGGTCCCCAGGAGGACACTGAAGCTTTCTTT. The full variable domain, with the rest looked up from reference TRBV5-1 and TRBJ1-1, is KAGVTQTPRYLIKTRGQQVTLSCSPISGHRSVSWYQQTPGQGLQFLFEYFSETQRNKGNFPGRFSGRQFSNSRSEMNVSTLELGDSALYLCASSLANGPQEDTEAFFGQGTRLTVV.

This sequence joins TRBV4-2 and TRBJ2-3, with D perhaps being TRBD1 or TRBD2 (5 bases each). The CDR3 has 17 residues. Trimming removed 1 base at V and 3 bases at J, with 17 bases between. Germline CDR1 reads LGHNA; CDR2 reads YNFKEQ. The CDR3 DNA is TGTGCCAGCAGCCAAGGATTGGGGGTAGGGGAAACAGATACGCAGTATTTT. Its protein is CASSQGLGVGETDTQYF.

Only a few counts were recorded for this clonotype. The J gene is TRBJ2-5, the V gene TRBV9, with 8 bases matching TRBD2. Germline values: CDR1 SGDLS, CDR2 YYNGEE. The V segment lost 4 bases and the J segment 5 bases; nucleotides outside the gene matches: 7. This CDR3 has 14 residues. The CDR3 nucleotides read TGTGCCAGCAGCTCTCGGACTAGCCAGGAGACCCAGTACTTC. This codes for CASSSRTSQETQYF.

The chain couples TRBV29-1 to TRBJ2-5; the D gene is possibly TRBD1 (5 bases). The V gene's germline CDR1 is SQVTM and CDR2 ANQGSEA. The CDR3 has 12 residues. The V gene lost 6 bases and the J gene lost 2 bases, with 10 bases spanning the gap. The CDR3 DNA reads TGCAGCGTCCGACAGAGGCAAGAGACCCAGTACTTC. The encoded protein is CSVRQRQETQYF.

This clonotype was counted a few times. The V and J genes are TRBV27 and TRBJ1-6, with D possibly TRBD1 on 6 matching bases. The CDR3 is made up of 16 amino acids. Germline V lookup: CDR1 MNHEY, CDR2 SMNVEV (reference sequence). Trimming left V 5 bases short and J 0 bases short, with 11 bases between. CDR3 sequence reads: CASSTRGSSYNSPLHF. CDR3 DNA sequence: TGTGCCAGCAGTACTAGGGGGAGCTCCTATAATTCACCCCTCCACTTT.

Here the CDR3 DNA reads TGCAGTGCTAGACCCGGACTAGCGGGGGAATACAATGAGCAGTTCTTC. Its protein is CSARPGLAGEYNEQFF. This sequence joins TRBV20-1 and TRBJ2-1, with 13 bases identical to TRBD2. V lost 2 bases and J lost 4; bases outside the gene matches: 5. The CDR3 extends over 16 amino acids. CDR1 and CDR2 from the germline V gene are DFQATT and SNEGSKA (reference sequence).

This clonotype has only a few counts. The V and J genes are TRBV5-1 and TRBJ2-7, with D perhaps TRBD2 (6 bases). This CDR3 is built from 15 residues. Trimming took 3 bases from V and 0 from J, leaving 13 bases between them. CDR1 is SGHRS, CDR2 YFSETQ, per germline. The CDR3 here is CASSSAPGDSYEQYF. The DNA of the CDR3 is TGCGCCAGCAGCTCCGCACCGGGGGACTCCTACGAGCAGTACTTC.

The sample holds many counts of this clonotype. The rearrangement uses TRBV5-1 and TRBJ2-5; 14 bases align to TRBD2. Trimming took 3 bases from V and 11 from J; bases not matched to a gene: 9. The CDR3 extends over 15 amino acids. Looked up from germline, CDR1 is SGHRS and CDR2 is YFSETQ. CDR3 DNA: TGCGCCAGCAGCTGGGGACTAGCGGGAGATGGTGAGCAGTACTTC. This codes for CASSWGLAGDGEQYF. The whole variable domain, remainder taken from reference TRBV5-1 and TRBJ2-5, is KAGVTQTPRYLIKTRGQQVTLSCSPISGHRSVSWYQQTPGQGLQFLFEYFSETQRNKGNFPGRFSGRQFSNSRSEMNVSTLELGDSALYLCASSWGLAGDGEQYFGPGTRLLVL.

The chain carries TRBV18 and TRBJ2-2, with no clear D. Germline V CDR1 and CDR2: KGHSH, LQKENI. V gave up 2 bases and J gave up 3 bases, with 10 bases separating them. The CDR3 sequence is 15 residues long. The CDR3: CASSPYAGDTGELFF. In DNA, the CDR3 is TGTGCCAGCTCACCATACGCTGGCGACACCGGGGAGCTGTTTTTT.

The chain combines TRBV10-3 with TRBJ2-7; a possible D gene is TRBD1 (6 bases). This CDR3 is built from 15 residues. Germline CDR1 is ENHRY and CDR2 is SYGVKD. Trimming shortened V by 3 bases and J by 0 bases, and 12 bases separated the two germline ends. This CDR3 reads CAISELTGSSYEQYF. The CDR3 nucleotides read TGTGCCATCAGTGAACTAACAGGGAGCTCCTACGAGCAGTACTTC.

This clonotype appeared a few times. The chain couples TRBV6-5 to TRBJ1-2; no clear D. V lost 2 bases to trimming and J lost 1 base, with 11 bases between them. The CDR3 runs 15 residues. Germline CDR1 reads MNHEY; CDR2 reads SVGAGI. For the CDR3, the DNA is TGTGCCAGCAGTTACCTACAGAGAATTAACTATGGCTACACCTTC. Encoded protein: CASSYLQRINYGYTF.

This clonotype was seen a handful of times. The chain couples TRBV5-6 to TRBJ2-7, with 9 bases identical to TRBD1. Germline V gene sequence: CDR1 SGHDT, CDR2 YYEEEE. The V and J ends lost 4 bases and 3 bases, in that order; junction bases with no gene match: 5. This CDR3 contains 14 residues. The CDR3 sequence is CASSGTGGVYEQYF. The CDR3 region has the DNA TGTGCCAGCAGCGGTACAGGGGGCGTCTACGAGCAGTACTTC.

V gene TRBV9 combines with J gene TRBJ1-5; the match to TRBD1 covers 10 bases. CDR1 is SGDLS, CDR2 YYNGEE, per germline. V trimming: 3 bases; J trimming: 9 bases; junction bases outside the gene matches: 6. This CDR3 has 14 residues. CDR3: CASSAGQGRGPQHF. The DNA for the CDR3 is TGTGCCAGCAGCGCGGGACAGGGGCGTGGGCCCCAGCATTTT.

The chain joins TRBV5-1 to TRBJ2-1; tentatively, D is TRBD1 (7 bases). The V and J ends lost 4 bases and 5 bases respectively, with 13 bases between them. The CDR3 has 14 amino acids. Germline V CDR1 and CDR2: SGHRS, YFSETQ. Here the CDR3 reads CASSQGGSDNEQFF. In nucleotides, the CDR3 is TGCGCCAGCAGCCAGGGGGGTTCCGACAATGAGCAGTTCTTC.

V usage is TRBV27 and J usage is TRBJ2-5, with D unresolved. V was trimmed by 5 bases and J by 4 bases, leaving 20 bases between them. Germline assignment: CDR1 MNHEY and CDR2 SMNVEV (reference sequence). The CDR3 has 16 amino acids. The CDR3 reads CASSLNPDPSGETQYF. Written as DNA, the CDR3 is TGTGCCAGCAGTCTTAACCCCGACCCCTCGGGAGAGACCCAGTACTTC.

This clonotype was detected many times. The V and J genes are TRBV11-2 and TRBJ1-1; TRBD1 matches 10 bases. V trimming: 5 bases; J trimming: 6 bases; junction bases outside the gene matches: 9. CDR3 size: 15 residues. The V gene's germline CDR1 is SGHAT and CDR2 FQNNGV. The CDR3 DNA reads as TGTGCCAGCAGCATGTGGGACAGGGGTACCGCTGAAGCTTTCTTT. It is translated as CASSMWDRGTAEAFF.

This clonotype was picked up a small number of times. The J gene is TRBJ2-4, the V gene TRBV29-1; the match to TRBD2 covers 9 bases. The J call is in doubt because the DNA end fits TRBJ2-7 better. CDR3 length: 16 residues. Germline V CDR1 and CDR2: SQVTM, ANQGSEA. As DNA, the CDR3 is TGCAGCGTTACTATATTTACTGGGACTAGCCAGGGCGAGCAGTACTTC. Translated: CSVTIFTGTSQGEQYF.

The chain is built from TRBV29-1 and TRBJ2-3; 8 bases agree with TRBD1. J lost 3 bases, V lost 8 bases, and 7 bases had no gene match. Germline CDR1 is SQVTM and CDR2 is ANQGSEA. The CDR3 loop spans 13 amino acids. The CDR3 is CSSTGGGTDTQYF. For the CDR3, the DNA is TGCAGCTCTACAGGGGGTGGGACAGATACGCAGTATTTT.